This record concerns one TCR beta chain sequence. The antigen remains undetermined. The record originates from a study of T cell responses to AZD1222 COVID-19 vaccine. General study points: None of the repertoires were sampled until the peak T cell response had passed. Per reports, nearly half of all spike-specific TCRs target regions that are unmutated in variants. Baseline antibody screening turned up just a handful of seropositive AZD1222 recipients. Dominant CD4 TCR responses targeted spike regions 160-218 and 743-854.

Germline V gives CDR1 MDHEN, CDR2 SYDVKM. V lost 2 bases and J lost 2, with 13 bases in between. This CDR3 is 16 amino acids long. TCRdb's table, derived via immunoSEQ multiplex PCR, lists solely in-frame clones and lacks some. The data contain roughly 120,000 clones, around 92% of them singletons. V and J are TRBV28 and TRBJ1-5; TRBD1 might be the D (5 bases). The TCR comes from an adult who received the AZD1222 COVID-19 vaccine. This sample comprised peripheral blood, obtained 28 days after the second AZD1222 dose. In nucleotides, the CDR3 is TGTGCCAGCAGTTTAATAGGGGCCATGGGCAATCAGCCCCAGCATTTT. Translated: CASSLIGAMGNQPQHF.